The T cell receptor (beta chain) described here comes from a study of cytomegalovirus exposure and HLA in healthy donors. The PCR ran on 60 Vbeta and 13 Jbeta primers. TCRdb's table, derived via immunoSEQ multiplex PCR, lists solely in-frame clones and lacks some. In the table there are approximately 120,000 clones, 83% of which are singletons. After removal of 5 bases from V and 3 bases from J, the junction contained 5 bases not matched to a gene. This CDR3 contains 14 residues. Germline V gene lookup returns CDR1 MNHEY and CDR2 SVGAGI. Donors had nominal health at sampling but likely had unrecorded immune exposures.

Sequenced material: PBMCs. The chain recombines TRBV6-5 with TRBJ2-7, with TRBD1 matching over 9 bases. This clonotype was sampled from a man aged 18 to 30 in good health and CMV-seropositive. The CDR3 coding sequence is TGTGCCAGCAGTATTCCGGGACAGGGCTACGAGCAGTACTTC. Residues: CASSIPGQGYEQYF.